The 26 T cell receptor beta chains presented below share a single source sample, sequenced in a study of shared clonotypes between healthy human individuals. The naive CD8 population came from CD45RO-negative cells selected for CCR7, without terminally differentiated effector memory CD45RA+ cells. Generated by immunoSEQ multiplex PCR, the TCRdb table keeps only in-frame clones and is missing some. The sample lists 1.5 million to 2.5 million clones, about 95% occurring once. The sequenced sample consisted of naive CD8+ T cells sorted from blood. Source of these receptors: a man between 18 and 29 years old in good health.

The chain couples TRBV14 to TRBJ1-2, with D possibly matching TRBD1 (6 bases). CDR3 length equals 16 residues. Germline CDR1 and CDR2: SGHDN and FVKESK. Trimming cost V 2 bases and J 2 bases, with 15 bases left between them. The CDR3 DNA is TGTGCCAGCAGCCAAAGTTGGGGGGCTGAGAACTATGGCTACACCTTC. Amino acids: CASSQSWGAENYGYTF.

This chain connects TRBV13 to TRBJ1-2; D unresolved. The CDR3 is made up of 15 amino acids. V was clipped by 0 bases and J by 3 bases, with 11 bases between them. Germline lookup yields CDR1 PRHDT and CDR2 FYEKMQ (reference sequence). The DNA of the CDR3 is TGTGCCAGCAGCTTAGGTAAAGGGAGCTACTATGGCTACACCTTC. Encoded protein: CASSLGKGSYYGYTF.

The CDR3 region is CASSRPSGKAKNIQYF. The DNA of the CDR3 is TGTGCCAGCAGCCGCCCAAGCGGGAAAGCCAAAAACATTCAGTACTTC. The chain couples TRBV14 to TRBJ2-4, with TRBD2 matching 7 bases. CDR3 length equals 16 residues. Trimming removed 4 bases from V and 0 bases from J; junction bases left unmatched: 6. Germline CDR1 reads SGHDN; CDR2 reads FVKESK.

The chain is built from TRBV27 and TRBJ2-1; 11 bases align to TRBD2. V shed 8 bases and J 3 bases; nucleotides not matched to a gene: 6. Germline lookup yields CDR1 MNHEY and CDR2 SMNVEV (reference sequence). CDR3 length: 15 residues. CDR3 loop: CASGLAGGGYNEQFF. As DNA, the CDR3 is TGTGCCAGCGGCCTAGCGGGAGGAGGCTACAATGAGCAGTTCTTC.

The chain carries TRBV6-1 and TRBJ1-2; TRBD1 is a possible D gene (5 bases). V gave up 10 bases and J gave up 5 bases, with 20 bases separating them. The CDR3 totals 14 residues. CDR1 and CDR2 from the germline V gene are MNHNS and SASEGT. The CDR3 protein is CATGDSLQRYGYTF. In nucleotides, the CDR3 is TGTGCCACCGGTGACAGCCTCCAGAGGTATGGCTACACCTTC.

This clone occurred once. The chain carries TRBV5-6 and TRBJ2-7; 8 bases match TRBD2. Germline trimming cut 3 bases from V and 0 bases from J; bases unmatched to any gene: 8. The CDR3 length is 16 residues. Per the germline V gene, CDR1 is SGHDT and CDR2 is YYEEEE. Here the CDR3 reads CASSSPRGTSSYEQYF. The CDR3 DNA sequence: TGTGCCAGCAGCTCCCCCCGGGGGACTAGCTCCTACGAGCAGTACTTC.

The gene calls are TRBV7-8 and TRBJ1-5; perhaps TRBD1 as D (6 bases). Trimming stripped 1 base from V and 4 bases from J, with 14 bases between. Per germline, CDR1 SGHVS and CDR2 FQNEAQ. The CDR3 sequence is 16 residues long. This CDR3 is CASSLGNSGANQPQHF. CDR3 DNA sequence: TGTGCCAGCAGCTTAGGTAACTCAGGGGCTAATCAGCCCCAGCATTTT.

The chain couples TRBV10-3 to TRBJ2-7; 11 bases are shared with TRBD2. With V trimmed by 2 bases and J by 4 bases, 7 bases remained unmatched. Germline V CDR1 and CDR2: ENHRY, SYGVKD. The CDR3 contains 16 residues. Here the CDR3 DNA reads TGTGCCATCAGTGAGCTTGAACTAGCGGGAGAGTACGAGCAGTACTTC. The encoded protein is CAISELELAGEYEQYF.

The chain carries TRBV6-6 and TRBJ2-7; no definite D call. This CDR3 is built from 13 residues. V was clipped by 3 bases and J by 3 bases, with 9 bases between them. CDR1 and CDR2 (germline): MNHNY, SVGAGI (reference sequence). CDR3 protein: CASSYDGLYEQYF. The CDR3 coding sequence is TGTGCCAGCAGTTATGATGGCCTCTACGAGCAGTACTTC.

The V gene is TRBV7-6, the J gene TRBJ1-2, with D possibly TRBD1 on 6 matching bases. CDR1 and CDR2 (germline): SGHVS, FNYEAQ. The CDR3 runs to 17 residues. V lost 0 bases to trimming and J lost 0 bases, with 14 bases between them. CDR3 DNA sequence: TGTGCCAGCAGCTTAGCCGGAGGCCCAGGGGCTAACTATGGCTACACCTTC. Protein product: CASSLAGGPGANYGYTF.

In DNA, the CDR3 is TGTGCCACCAGCAGAGCAAGGGGCCTGAGTGAAAAACTGTTTTTT. Translation gives CATSRARGLSEKLFF. V and J are TRBV15 and TRBJ1-4; possible D gene TRBD1, 5 bases. V was cut by 1 base and J by 7 bases, with 13 bases left in between. The CDR3 is 15 amino acids. Germline-derived CDR1 and CDR2 are LNHNV and YYDKDF (reference sequence).

The V and J genes are TRBV30 and TRBJ2-2, with D unresolved. Germline V CDR1 and CDR2: GTSNPN, SVGIG (reference sequence). This CDR3 is 13 amino acids long. V was shortened by 4 bases and J by 2 bases, with 8 bases between the two germline ends. The CDR3 loop is CAWNPVNTGELFF. The CDR3 DNA reads as TGTGCCTGGAACCCCGTAAACACCGGGGAGCTGTTTTTT.

J is TRBJ2-7 and V is TRBV5-1, with 11 bases aligning to TRBD2. J lost 4 bases, V lost 3 bases, and 6 bases had no gene match. In germline, CDR1 is SGHRS, CDR2 YFSETQ. This CDR3 region has 15 residues. In DNA, the CDR3 is TGCGCCAGCAGCTGGCTAGCGGGAGGATCTTACGAGCAGTACTTC. Encoded protein: CASSWLAGGSYEQYF. Complete variable domain (other parts from reference TRBV5-1 and TRBJ2-7): KAGVTQTPRYLIKTRGQQVTLSCSPISGHRSVSWYQQTPGQGLQFLFEYFSETQRNKGNFPGRFSGRQFSNSRSEMNVSTLELGDSALYLCASSWLAGGSYEQYFGPGTRLTVT.

Comments on this clone: Other DNA sequences within the sample encode an identical CDR3. The chain combines TRBV27 with TRBJ2-3; D is uncertain. Germline lookup yields CDR1 MNHEY and CDR2 SMNVEV (reference sequence). There are 12 residues in the CDR3. V was clipped by 6 bases and J by 6 bases, with 10 bases between them. The DNA of the CDR3 is TGTGCCAGCAGCCTCATAGGGGATACGCAGTATTTT. It is translated as CASSLIGDTQYF.

The chain has TRBV2 and TRBJ2-3, with no clear D. Germline assignment: CDR1 SNHLY and CDR2 FYNNEI. The CDR3 sequence is 15 residues long. With 1 base removed from V and 0 bases from J, the gap between germline ends came to 8 bases. The CDR3, as DNA: TGTGCCAGCAGTGAAGTGTTGGGAAGCACAGATACGCAGTATTTT. Protein: CASSEVLGSTDTQYF.

The chain recombines TRBV11-2 with TRBJ2-2, with 7 bases lining up with TRBD1. The junction had 8 bases not matched to a gene; V was cut back by 5 bases and J by 2 bases. This CDR3 spans 16 amino acids. Per the germline V gene, CDR1 is SGHAT and CDR2 is FQNNGV. CDR3 DNA: TGTGCCAGCAGCCGGAGAGGGGACAGAAACACCGGGGAGCTGTTTTTT. It yields the protein CASSRRGDRNTGELFF.

The chain joins TRBV25-1 to TRBJ2-1, with D maybe TRBD2 (7 bases). V was pared by 4 bases and J by 2 bases, with 12 bases between. Germline values: CDR1 MGHDK, CDR2 SYGVNS. The CDR3 extends over 15 amino acids. CDR3 sequence (DNA): TGTGCCAGCAGTGTATGGGGGGGGCCCTACAATGAGCAGTTCTTC. As protein: CASSVWGGPYNEQFF.

The chain has TRBV4-3 and TRBJ2-7; tentative D call: TRBD2 (5 bases). CDR1 is LGHNA, CDR2 YSLEER, per germline. This CDR3 has 16 residues. V was pared by 0 bases and J by 1 base, with 13 bases between. The CDR3: CASSQDSGSASYEQYF. In nucleotides, the CDR3 is TGCGCCAGCAGCCAAGATTCGGGGTCTGCGTCCTACGAGCAGTACTTC.

Worth noting for this clone: In the same sample, other DNA sequences code for this CDR3. The chain joins TRBV19 to TRBJ2-7, with TRBD2 matching 8 bases. The CDR3 covers 15 residues. Looked up from germline, CDR1 is LNHDA and CDR2 is SQIVND (reference sequence). After removal of 1 base from V and 5 bases from J, the junction contained 7 bases not matched to a gene. In nucleotides, the CDR3 is TGTGCCAGTAGTATAGGCGGGGGGCCCGGAGACGAGCAGTACTTC. Translation: CASSIGGGPGDEQYF.

This clone was seen more than once but under ten times. The same CDR3 arises from other DNA sequences in this sample as well. The chain joins TRBV5-6 to TRBJ2-1, with a tentative D call TRBD1 (6 bases). The V gene lost 0 bases and the J gene lost 0 bases, with 7 bases spanning the gap. Germline V CDR1 and CDR2: SGHDT, YYEEEE. The CDR3 extends over 15 amino acids. The CDR3 here is CASSLGGGSYNEQFF. In nucleotides, the CDR3 is TGTGCCAGCAGCTTGGGAGGGGGCTCCTACAATGAGCAGTTCTTC.

V usage is TRBV30 and J usage is TRBJ1-1; D gene uncertain. Trimming took 2 bases from V and 0 from J, leaving 10 bases between them. This CDR3 is built from 14 residues. Germline CDR1 is GTSNPN and CDR2 is SVGIG (reference sequence). The CDR3 loop is CAWSWEDLNTEAFF. The CDR3 DNA follows: TGTGCCTGGAGTTGGGAGGACTTGAACACTGAAGCTTTCTTT.

For this clone: The same CDR3 also results from other DNA sequences found in this sample. V is TRBV6-1 and J is TRBJ2-7; D not resolved. This CDR3 is built from 12 residues. Trimming pared 3 bases from V and 0 bases from J, leaving 3 bases between. The germline V gene has CDR1 MNHNS and CDR2 SASEGT. CDR3 bases: TGTGCCAGCAGTGATGGCTCCTACGAGCAGTACTTC. Encoded protein: CASSDGSYEQYF.

The chain combines TRBV7-9 with TRBJ2-3; D is unclear. CDR3 length equals 14 residues. V was pared by 3 bases and J by 6 bases, with 13 bases between. CDR1 is SEHNR and CDR2 is FQNEAQ in the germline V gene (reference sequence). This chain's CDR3 is CASSFRPEDDTQYF. The CDR3 region has the DNA TGTGCCAGCAGCTTCAGACCCGAGGACGATACGCAGTATTTT. Supplemented by reference TRBV7-9 and TRBJ2-3, the full variable domain reads DTGVSQNPRHKITKRGQNVTFRCDPISEHNRLYWYRQTLGQGPEFLTYFQNEAQLEKSRLLSDRFSAERPKGSFSTLEIQRTEQGDSAMYLCASSFRPEDDTQYFGPGTRLTVL.

The rearrangement links TRBV29-1 to TRBJ1-1; the D is unclear. The CDR3 length is 13 residues. CDR1 and CDR2 from the germline V gene are SQVTM and ANQGSEA. Trimming cost V 0 bases and J 4 bases, with 9 bases left between them. CDR3: CSVEEEEPTEAFF. The CDR3 DNA reads as TGCAGCGTTGAAGAAGAGGAACCCACTGAAGCTTTCTTT.

J is TRBJ2-7 and V is TRBV11-2; 10 bases are shared with TRBD1. CDR1 is SGHAT, CDR2 FQNNGV, per germline. Trimming took 4 bases from V and 0 from J; bases not matched to a gene: 6. The CDR3 extends over 16 amino acids. The CDR3 region has the DNA TGTGCCAGCAGCTCGGTGACAGGGGGCGGCTCCTACGAGCAGTACTTC. Residues: CASSSVTGGGSYEQYF.

This clone was counted once. In DNA form, the CDR3 reads TGTGCCAGCAGTTATGGGTACTCTCTTGGGGAGCTGTTTTTT. It yields the protein CASSYGYSLGELFF. This chain joins TRBV6-5 and TRBJ2-2; D not certain. CDR3 length equals 14 residues. The V end was cut by 3 bases, the J end by 8 bases, with 13 bases between. CDR1 is MNHEY, CDR2 SVGAGI, per germline.